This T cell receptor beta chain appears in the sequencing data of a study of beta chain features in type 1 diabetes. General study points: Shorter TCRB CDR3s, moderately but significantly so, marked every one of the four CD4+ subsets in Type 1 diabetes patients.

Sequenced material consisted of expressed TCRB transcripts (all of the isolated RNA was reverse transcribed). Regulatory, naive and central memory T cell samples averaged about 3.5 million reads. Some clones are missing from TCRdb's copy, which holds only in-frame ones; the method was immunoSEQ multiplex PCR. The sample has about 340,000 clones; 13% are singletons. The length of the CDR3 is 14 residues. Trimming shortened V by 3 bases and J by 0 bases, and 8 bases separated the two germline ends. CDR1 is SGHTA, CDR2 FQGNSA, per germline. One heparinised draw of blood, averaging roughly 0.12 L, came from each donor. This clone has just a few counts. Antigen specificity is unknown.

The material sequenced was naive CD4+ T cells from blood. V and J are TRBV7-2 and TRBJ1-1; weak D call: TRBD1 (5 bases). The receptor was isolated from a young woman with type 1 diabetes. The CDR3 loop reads CASSLTVMNTEAFF. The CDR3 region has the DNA TGTGCCAGCAGCTTGACAGTCATGAACACTGAAGCTTTCTTT.